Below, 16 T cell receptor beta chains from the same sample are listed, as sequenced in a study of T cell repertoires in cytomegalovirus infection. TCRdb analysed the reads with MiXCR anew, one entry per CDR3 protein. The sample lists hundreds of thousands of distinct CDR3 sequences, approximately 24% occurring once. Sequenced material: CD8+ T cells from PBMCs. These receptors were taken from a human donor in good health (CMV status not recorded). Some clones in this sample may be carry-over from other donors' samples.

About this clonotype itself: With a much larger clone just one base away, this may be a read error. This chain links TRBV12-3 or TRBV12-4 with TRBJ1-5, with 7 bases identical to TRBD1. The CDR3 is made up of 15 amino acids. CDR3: CANSRTGLKEQPQHF. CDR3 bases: TGTGCCAACAGTAGGACAGGATTAAAAGAGCAGCCCCAGCATTTT.

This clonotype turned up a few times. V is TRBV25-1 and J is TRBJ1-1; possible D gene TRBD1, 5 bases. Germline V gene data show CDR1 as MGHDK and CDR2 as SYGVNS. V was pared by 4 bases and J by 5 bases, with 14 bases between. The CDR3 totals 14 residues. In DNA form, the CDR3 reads TGTGCCAGCAGTGGACGGGGCCTGGTGACTGAAGCTTTCTTT. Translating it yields CASSGRGLVTEAFF.

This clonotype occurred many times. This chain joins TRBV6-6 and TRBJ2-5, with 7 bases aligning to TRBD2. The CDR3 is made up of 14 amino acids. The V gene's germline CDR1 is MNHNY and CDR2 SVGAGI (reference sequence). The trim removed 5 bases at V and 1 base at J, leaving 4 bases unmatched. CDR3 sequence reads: CASSRRGIQETQYF. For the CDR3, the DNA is TGTGCCAGCAGTCGGCGGGGGATCCAAGAGACCCAGTACTTC.

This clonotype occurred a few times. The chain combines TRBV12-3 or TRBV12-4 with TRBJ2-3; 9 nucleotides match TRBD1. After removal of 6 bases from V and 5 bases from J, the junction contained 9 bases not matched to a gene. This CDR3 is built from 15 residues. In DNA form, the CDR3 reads TGTGCCAGCAGCCCCGGGACAGGGTCGAAAGATACGCAGTATTTT. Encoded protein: CASSPGTGSKDTQYF.

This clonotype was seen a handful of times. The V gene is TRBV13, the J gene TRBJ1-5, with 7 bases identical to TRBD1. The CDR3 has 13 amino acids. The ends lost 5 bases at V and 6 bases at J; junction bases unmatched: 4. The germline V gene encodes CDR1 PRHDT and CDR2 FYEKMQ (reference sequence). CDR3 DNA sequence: TGTGCCAGCAGCCTCGGGACAGTTCAGCCCCAGCATTTT. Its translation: CASSLGTVQPQHF.

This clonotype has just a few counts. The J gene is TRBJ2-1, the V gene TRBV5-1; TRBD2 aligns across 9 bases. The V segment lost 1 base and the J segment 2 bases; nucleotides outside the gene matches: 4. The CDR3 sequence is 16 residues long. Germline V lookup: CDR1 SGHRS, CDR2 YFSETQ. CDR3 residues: CASSLWASGAYNEQFF. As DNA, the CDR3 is TGCGCCAGCAGCTTGTGGGCTAGCGGGGCCTACAATGAGCAGTTCTTC.

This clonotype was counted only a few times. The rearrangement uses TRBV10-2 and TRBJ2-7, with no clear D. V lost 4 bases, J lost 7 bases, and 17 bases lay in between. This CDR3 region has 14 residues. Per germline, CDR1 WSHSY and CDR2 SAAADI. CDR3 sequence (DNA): TGCGCCAGCAGTGCCCCTTCGAGGACGAAGGAGCAGTACTTC. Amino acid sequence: CASSAPSRTKEQYF.

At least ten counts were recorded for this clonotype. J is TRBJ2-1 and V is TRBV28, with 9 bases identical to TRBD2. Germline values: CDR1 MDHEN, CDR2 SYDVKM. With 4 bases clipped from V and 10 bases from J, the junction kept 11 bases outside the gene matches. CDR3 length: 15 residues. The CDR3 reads CASSWLSGGSTEQFF. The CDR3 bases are TGTGCCAGCAGTTGGTTGAGCGGGGGGTCGACCGAGCAGTTCTTC.

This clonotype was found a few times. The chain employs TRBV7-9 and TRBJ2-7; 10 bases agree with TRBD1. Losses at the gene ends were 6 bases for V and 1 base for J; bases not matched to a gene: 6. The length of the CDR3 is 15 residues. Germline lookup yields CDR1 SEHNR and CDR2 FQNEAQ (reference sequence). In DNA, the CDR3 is TGTGCCAGCAGGCCCGCGGGACAGGGGTCCTACGAGCAGTACTTC. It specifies CASRPAGQGSYEQYF.

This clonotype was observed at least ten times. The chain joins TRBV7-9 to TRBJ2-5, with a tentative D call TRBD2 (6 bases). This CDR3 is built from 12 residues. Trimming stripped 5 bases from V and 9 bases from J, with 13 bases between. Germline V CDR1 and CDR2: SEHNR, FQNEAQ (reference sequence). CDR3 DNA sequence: TGTGCCAGCAGCCCCGGGACTCCCCCCCAGTACTTC. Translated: CASSPGTPPQYF.

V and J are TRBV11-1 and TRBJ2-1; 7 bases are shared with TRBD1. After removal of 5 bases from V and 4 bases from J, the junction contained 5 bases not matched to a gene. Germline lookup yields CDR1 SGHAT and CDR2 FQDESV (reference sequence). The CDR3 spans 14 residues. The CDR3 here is CASSLTGMYNEQFF. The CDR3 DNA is TGTGCCAGCAGCCTGACAGGGATGTACAATGAGCAGTTCTTC.

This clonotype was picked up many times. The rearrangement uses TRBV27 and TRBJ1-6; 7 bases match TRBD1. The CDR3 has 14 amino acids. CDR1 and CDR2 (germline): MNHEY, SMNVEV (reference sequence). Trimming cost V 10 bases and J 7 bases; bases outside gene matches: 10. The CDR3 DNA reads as TGTGCCACCAAGACCGGGACAGTGAATTCACCCCTCCACTTT. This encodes CATKTGTVNSPLHF.

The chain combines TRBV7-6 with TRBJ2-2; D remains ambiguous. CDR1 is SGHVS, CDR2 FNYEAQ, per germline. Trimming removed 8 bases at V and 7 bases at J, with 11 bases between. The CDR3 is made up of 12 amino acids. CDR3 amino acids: CASSSLVGELFF. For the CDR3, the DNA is TGTGCCAGCTCTTCCCTCGTCGGGGAGCTGTTTTTT.

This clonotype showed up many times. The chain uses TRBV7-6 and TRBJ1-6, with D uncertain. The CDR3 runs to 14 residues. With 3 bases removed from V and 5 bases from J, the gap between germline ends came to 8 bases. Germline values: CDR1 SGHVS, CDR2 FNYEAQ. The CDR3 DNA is TGTGCCAGCAGCTTGGGCAGGCATAATTCACCCCTCCACTTT. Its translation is CASSLGRHNSPLHF. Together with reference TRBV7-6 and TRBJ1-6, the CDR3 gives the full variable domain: GAGVSQSPRYKVTKRGQDVALRCDPISGHVSLYWYRQALGQGPEFLTYFNYEAQQDKSGLPNDRFSAERPEGSISTLTIQRTEQRDSAMYRCASSLGRHNSPLHFGNGTRLTVT.

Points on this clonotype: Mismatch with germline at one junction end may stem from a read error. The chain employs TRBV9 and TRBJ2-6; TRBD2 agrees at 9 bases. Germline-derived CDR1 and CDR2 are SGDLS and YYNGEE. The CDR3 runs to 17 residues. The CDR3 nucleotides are TGTGCCAGCAGCTCAGGGACTAGCAGCTCTGGGACCAACGTCCTGACTTTC. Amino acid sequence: CASSSGTSSSGTNVLTF.

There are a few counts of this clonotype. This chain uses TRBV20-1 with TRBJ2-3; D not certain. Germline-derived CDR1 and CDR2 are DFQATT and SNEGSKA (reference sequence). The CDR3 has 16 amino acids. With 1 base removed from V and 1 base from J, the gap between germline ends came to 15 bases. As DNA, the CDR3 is TGCAGTGCTAGAGCGGGCCTTTTGTTAGGCACAGATACGCAGTATTTT. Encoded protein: CSARAGLLLGTDTQYF.